Sequencing of this T cell receptor beta chain was carried out in a study of shared clonotypes between healthy human individuals. Libraries were prepared by immunoSEQ multiplex PCR; TCRdb keeps only in-frame clonotypes and omits some of them. The sample lists around 1.1 million clones, around three quarters occurring once. The CDR3 extends over 18 amino acids. Germline V gene lookup returns CDR1 SGDLS and CDR2 YYNGEE. Trimming took 5 bases from V and 2 from J; bases not matched to a gene: 16. The V call is TRBV9, the J call TRBJ2-3, with 8 nucleotides matching TRBD2. The sequence derives from a man younger than 35 in good health. Some clones in this sample may be carry-over from other donors' samples. The sequenced sample was memory CD4+ T cells from PBMCs. The subset here: CD45RA-negative fraction. CDR3 region: CASRPTVGAGGNTDTQYF. The CDR3, as DNA: TGTGCCAGCAGACCCACAGTGGGCGCGGGAGGCAACACAGATACGCAGTATTTT.